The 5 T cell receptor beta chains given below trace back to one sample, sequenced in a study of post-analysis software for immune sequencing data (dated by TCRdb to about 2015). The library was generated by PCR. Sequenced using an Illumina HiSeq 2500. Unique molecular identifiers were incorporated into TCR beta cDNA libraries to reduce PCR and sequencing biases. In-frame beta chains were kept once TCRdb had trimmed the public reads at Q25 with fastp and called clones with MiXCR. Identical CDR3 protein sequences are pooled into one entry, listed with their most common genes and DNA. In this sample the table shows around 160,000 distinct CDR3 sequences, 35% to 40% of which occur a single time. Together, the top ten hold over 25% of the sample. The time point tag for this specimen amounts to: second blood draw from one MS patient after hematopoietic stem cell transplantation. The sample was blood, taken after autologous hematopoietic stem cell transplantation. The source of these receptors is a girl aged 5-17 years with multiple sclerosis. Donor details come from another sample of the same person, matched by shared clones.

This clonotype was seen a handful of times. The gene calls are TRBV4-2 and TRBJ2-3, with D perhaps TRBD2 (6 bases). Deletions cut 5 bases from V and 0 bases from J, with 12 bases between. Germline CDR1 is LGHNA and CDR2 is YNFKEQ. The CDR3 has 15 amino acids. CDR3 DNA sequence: TGTGCCAGCAGCGCCCGGACTACAAGCACAGATACGCAGTATTTT. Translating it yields CASSARTTSTDTQYF.

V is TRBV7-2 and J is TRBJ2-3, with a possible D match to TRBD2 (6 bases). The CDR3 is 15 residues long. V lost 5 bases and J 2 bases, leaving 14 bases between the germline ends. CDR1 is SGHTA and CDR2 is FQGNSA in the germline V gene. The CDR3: CASSRTMVNTDTQYF. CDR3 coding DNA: TGTGCCAGCAGCCGGACTATGGTAAACACAGATACGCAGTATTTT.

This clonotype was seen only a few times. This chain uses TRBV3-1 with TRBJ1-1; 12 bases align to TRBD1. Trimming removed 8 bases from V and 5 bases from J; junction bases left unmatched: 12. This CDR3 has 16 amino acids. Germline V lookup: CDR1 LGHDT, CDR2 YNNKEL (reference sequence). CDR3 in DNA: TGTGCCAGCGGGGGGACAGGGGGCCTTTGGAGGACTGAAGCTTTCTTT. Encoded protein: CASGGTGGLWRTEAFF.

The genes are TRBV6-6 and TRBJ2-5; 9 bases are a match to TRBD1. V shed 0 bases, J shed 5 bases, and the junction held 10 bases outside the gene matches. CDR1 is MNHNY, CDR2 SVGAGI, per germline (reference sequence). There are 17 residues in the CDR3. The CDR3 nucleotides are TGTGCCAGCAGTTACTCCAGAACCGGGACAGGGTGGGAGACCCAGTACTTC. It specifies CASSYSRTGTGWETQYF.

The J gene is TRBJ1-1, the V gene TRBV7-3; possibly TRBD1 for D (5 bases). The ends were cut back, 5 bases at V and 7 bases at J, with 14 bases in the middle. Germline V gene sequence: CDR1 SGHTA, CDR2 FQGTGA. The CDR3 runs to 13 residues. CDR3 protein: CASSAQPGIEAFF. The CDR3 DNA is TGTGCCAGCAGCGCCCAACCAGGGATTGAAGCTTTCTTT.